This T cell receptor beta chain came from a study of cytomegalovirus exposure and HLA in healthy donors. Study observations and caveats: A classifier reportedly called cytomegalovirus status with high sensitivity and specificity. Within the 120 or so validation repertoires, first-cohort TCR clusters tended to co-occur, according to a later analysis. A list of approximately 160 TCR beta chains associated with cytomegalovirus was given.

V was clipped by 4 bases and J by 5 bases; unmatched bases: 11. The CDR3 is made up of 17 amino acids. From germline, CDR1 is SGHRS and CDR2 YFSETQ. As concerns this clone: Its antigen is currently unknown.

Repertoires were generated with immunoSEQ multiplex PCR, while TCRdb's copy carries only in-frame clones and drops some. Here the sample spans 150,000 to 200,000 clones, about 80% being singletons. V is TRBV5-1 and J is TRBJ2-5; TRBD2 aligns across 13 bases. The sequence was collected from a woman aged 18 to 35 in good health and CMV-seropositive. Sequenced: PBMCs. CDR3 coding DNA: TGCGCCAGCAGCCTCGGGACTAGCGGGGCGTCGGGCGAGACCCAGTACTTC. Translating it yields CASSLGTSGASGETQYF.